This T cell receptor beta chain came from a study of cytomegalovirus exposure and HLA in healthy donors. Study outcomes and limitations: Previous analysis showed most TCR beta V segments were productive about 87% or about 30% of the time. Later examination showed HLA-associated TCR beta chains had greater clonal expansion than equally common others. CMV serostatus was the sole immune exposure information available.

Comment on this clone: The antigen remains undetermined.

This PCR relied on a set of 60 Vbeta primers and 13 Jbeta primers. In the original workflow: Roughly 73 million unique TCR beta chains, 9.5 million to 11 million of them shared, were counted by a later analysis. This table comes from immunoSEQ multiplex PCR, and its TCRdb copy is limited to in-frame clones, with some not included. That table gives V, J and clone size, and the DNA gave D and trimming. Of some 120,000 clones listed, around 78% are singletons. Germline CDR1 LNHDA, CDR2 SQIVND (reference sequence). The CDR3 is made up of 14 amino acids. V dropped 8 bases and J dropped 2 bases, with 15 bases sitting between them.

The chain combines TRBV19 with TRBJ1-1; TRBD1 is a possible D gene (5 bases). The receptor comes from a middle-aged man in good health and CMV-seronegative. What was sequenced was PBMCs. DNA of the CDR3: TGTGCCAGTGAAGGGGATTATTTTAACACTGAAGCTTTCTTT. Its translation is CASEGDYFNTEAFF.